Below are 9 T cell receptor beta chains sequenced from a single sample in a study of PD-L1 blockade in urothelial cancer. Here immunoSEQ multiplex PCR was the method, and the copy in TCRdb shows in-frame clones only, minus some. Of 80,000 to 90,000 clones in the sample, 70% to 90% were seen once. Time point described: pretreatment peripheral blood. The sample in question was PBMCs, obtained around atezolizumab (anti-PD-L1) treatment. Receptors were obtained from a man aged 55 to 69 with urothelial cancer.

The chain has TRBV30 and TRBJ2-3; perhaps TRBD2 as D (6 bases). V lost 2 bases, J lost 5 bases, and 14 bases lay in between. The germline V gene has CDR1 GTSNPN and CDR2 SVGIG (reference sequence). The length of the CDR3 is 14 residues. CDR3 loop: CAWSIGGVRDTQYF. The CDR3 DNA reads TGTGCCTGGAGTATCGGGGGAGTCAGAGATACGCAGTATTTT.

The chain joins TRBV27 to TRBJ2-3; 9 bases are shared with TRBD2. This CDR3 has 16 amino acids. J lost 4 bases, V lost 6 bases, and 11 bases had no gene match. Germline loops: CDR1 MNHEY, CDR2 SMNVEV (reference sequence). CDR3 DNA sequence: TGTGCCAGCAGCTATATAGCGGGAGCTAGGGCAGATACGCAGTATTTT. It yields the protein CASSYIAGARADTQYF.

V gene TRBV28 combines with J gene TRBJ1-4; weak D call: TRBD1 (5 bases). The CDR3 sequence is 15 residues long. Germline V gene sequence: CDR1 MDHEN, CDR2 SYDVKM. V lost 6 bases and J lost 0, with 11 bases in between. The CDR3 loop reads CASRGQGTTNEKLFF. The CDR3 DNA sequence: TGTGCCAGCAGGGGGCAAGGAACAACTAATGAAAAACTGTTTTTT.

This clone was picked up one time. The chain joins TRBV30 to TRBJ1-1, with D possibly matching TRBD1 (5 bases). CDR3 length: 13 residues. Germline-derived CDR1 and CDR2 are GTSNPN and SVGIG (reference sequence). Trimming left V 0 bases short and J 2 bases short, with 7 bases between. The CDR3 reads CAWSVQGNTEAFF. As DNA, the CDR3 is TGTGCCTGGAGTGTCCAGGGCAACACTGAAGCTTTCTTT.

The count of this clone is one. Its ends do not fully match the called genes, so a read error is possible. The V gene is TRBV5-3, the J gene TRBJ2-5; 8 positions match TRBD2. TRBV5-3 is identified as an open reading frame with a role that is uncertain. The CDR3 is 15 residues long. The CDR3 protein is CASSLERESQETQYF. In DNA, the CDR3 is TGTGCCAGCAGCTTAGAGCGGGAGAGCCAAGAGACCCAGTACTTC.

This chain joins TRBV6-5 and TRBJ1-3; D is possibly TRBD1 (5 bases). The CDR3 consists of 16 residues. Germline V gene lookup returns CDR1 MNHEY and CDR2 SVGAGI. V lost 0 bases to trimming and J lost 2 bases, with 11 bases between them. CDR3 nucleotides: TGTGCCAGCAGTTACTCGGGCGTGGACACTGGAAACACCATATATTTT. It yields the protein CASSYSGVDTGNTIYF.

For the CDR3, the DNA is TGTGCCAGCAGCACAGGGTTGAATGAGCAGTTCTTC. Residues: CASSTGLNEQFF. The V gene is TRBV13, the J gene TRBJ2-1; a possible D gene is TRBD1 (6 bases). V dropped 5 bases and J dropped 7 bases, with 9 bases sitting between them. The CDR3 has 12 amino acids. The germline V gene has CDR1 PRHDT and CDR2 FYEKMQ (reference sequence).

The chain couples TRBV5-1 to TRBJ2-7; D ambiguous. The CDR3 is 16 residues long. Trimming took 5 bases from V and 0 from J, leaving 18 bases between them. The germline V gene has CDR1 SGHRS and CDR2 YFSETQ. The CDR3 sequence: CASSHLEYGSSYEQYF. The CDR3 DNA reads TGCGCCAGCAGTCATTTAGAGTATGGTTCCTCCTACGAGCAGTACTTC.

This chain joins TRBV11-2 and TRBJ2-7; the D gene is possibly TRBD2 (6 bases). Between the trimmed V and J ends, which lost 4 bases and 4 bases, there was a span of 11 bases. This CDR3 has 13 amino acids. The germline gives CDR1 SGHAT, CDR2 FQNNGV. The CDR3 protein is CASSSYGGYEQYF. CDR3 nucleotide sequence: TGTGCCAGCAGCTCCTACGGAGGGTACGAGCAGTACTTC. Full variable domain (outside the CDR3, taken from reference TRBV11-2 and TRBJ2-7): EAGVAQSPRYKIIEKRQSVAFWCNPISGHATLYWYQQILGQGPKLLIQFQNNGVVDDSQLPKDRFSAERLKGVDSTLKIQPAKLEDSAVYLCASSSYGGYEQYFGPGTRLTVT.